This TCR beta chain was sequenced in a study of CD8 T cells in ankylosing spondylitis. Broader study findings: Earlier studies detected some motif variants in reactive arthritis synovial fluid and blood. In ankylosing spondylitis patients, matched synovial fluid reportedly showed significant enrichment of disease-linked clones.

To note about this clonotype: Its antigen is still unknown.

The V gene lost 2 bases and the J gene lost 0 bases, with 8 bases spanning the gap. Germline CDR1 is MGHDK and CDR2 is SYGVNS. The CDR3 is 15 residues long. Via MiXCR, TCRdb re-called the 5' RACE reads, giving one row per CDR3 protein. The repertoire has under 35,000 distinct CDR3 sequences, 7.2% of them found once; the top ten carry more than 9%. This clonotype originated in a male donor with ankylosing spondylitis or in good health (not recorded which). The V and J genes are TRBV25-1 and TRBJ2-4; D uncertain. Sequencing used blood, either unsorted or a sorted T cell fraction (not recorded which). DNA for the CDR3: TGTGCCAGCAGTGAACCCAGCCTAGCCAAAAACATTCAGTACTTC. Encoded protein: CASSEPSLAKNIQYF. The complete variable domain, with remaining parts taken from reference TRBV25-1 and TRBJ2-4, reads EADIYQTPRYLVIGTGKKITLECSQTMGHDKMYWYQQDPGMELHLIHYSYGVNSTEKGDLSSESTVSRIRTEHFPLTLESARPSHTSQYLCASSEPSLAKNIQYFGAGTRLSVL.